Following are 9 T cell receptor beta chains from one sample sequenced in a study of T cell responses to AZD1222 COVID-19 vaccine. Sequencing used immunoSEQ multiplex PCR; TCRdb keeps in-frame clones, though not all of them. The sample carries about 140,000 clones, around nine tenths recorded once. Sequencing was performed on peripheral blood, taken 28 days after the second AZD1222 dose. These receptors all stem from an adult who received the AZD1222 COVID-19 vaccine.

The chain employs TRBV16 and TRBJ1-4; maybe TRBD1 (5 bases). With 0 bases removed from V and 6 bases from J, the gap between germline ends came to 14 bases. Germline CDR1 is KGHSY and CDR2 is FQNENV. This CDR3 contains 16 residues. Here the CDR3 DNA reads TGTGCCAGCAGCCAATCGTTAGGACCGGGACATGAAAAACTGTTTTTT. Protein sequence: CASSQSLGPGHEKLFF. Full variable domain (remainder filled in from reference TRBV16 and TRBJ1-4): GEEVAQTPKHLVRGEGQKAKLYCAPIKGHSYVFWYQQVLKNEFKFLISFQNENVFDETGMPKERFSAKCLPNSPCSLEIQATKLEDSAVYFCASSQSLGPGHEKLFFGSGTQLSVL.

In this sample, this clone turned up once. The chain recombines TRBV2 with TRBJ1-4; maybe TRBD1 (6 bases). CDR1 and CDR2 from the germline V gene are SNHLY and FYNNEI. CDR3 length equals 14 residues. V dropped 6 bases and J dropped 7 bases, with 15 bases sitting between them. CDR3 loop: CASRPRQEAEKLFF. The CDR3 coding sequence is TGTGCCAGCAGACCCCGACAGGAGGCTGAAAAACTGTTTTTT.

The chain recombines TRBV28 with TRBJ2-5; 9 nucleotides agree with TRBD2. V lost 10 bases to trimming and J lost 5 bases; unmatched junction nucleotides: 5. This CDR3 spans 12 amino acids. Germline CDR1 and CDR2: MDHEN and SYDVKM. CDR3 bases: TGTGCCACCAGCGGGGGGTCGGAGACCCAGTACTTC. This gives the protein CATSGGSETQYF. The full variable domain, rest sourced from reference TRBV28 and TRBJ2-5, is DVKVTQSSRYLVKRTGEKVFLECVQDMDHENMFWYRQDPGLGLRLIYFSYDVKMKEKGDIPEGYSVSREKKERFSLILESASTNQTSMYLCATSGGSETQYFGPGTRLLVL.

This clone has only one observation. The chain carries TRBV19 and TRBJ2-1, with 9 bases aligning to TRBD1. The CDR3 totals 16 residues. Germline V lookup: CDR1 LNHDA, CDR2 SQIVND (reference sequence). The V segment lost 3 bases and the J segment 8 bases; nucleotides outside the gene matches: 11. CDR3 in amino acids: CASSILSDRGVDEQFF. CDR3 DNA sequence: TGTGCCAGTAGTATCCTATCGGACAGGGGAGTCGATGAGCAGTTCTTC.

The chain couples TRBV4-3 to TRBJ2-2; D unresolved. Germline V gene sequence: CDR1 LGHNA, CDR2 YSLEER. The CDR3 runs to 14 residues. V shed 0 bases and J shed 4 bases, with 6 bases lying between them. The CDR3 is CASSQDVGTGELFF. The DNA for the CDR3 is TGCGCCAGCAGCCAAGATGTGGGCACCGGGGAGCTGTTTTTT.

The CDR3 reads CASSPTPGTEKLFF. CDR3 nucleotides: TGTGCCAGTAGCCCGACCCCCGGGACAGAAAAACTGTTTTTT. The chain recombines TRBV19 with TRBJ1-4; the D gene is possibly TRBD1 (6 bases). V dropped 6 bases and J dropped 8 bases, with 16 bases sitting between them. In germline, CDR1 is LNHDA, CDR2 SQIVND (reference sequence). The CDR3 sequence is 14 residues long.

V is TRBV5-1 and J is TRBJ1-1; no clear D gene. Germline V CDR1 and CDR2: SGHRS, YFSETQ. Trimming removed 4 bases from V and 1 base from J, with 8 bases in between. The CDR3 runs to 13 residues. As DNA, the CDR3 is TGCGCCAGCAGCCCCCAACCGAACACTGAAGCTTTCTTT. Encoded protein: CASSPQPNTEAFF.

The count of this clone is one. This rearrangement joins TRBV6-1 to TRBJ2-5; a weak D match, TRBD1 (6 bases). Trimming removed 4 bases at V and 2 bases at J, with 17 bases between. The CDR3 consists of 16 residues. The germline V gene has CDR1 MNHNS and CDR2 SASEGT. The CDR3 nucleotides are TGTGCCAGCAGTGGAGGCTACCGGACAGCTCAAGAGACCCAGTACTTC. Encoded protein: CASSGGYRTAQETQYF.

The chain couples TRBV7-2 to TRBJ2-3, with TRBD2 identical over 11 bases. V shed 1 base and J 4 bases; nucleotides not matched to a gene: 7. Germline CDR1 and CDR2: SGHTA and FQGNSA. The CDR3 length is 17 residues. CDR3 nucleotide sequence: TGTGCCAGCAGCTTAGTGGGGTTAGCGGGGGGGCCAGATACGCAGTATTTT. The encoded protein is CASSLVGLAGGPDTQYF.